Each of the 7 T cell receptor beta chains below was sequenced from the same sample in a study of breast tumors, draining lymph nodes, adjacent tissues. TCRdb called the multiplex PCR reads again in MiXCR, with one record for every CDR3 protein. The top ten hold under 3% of the sample, which has over 100,000 distinct CDR3 sequences, about 20% seen once. Samples came from axillary lymph nodes draining the breast cancer. Source material: axillary lymph node tissue. These receptors were obtained from a female donor with breast cancer. Some clones in this sample may be carry-over from other donors' samples.

This clonotype has ten or more counts. V gene TRBV5-1 combines with J gene TRBJ2-1; D uncertain. The CDR3 extends over 15 amino acids. Germline V lookup: CDR1 SGHRS, CDR2 YFSETQ. V lost 4 bases, J lost 0 bases, and 11 bases lay in between. CDR3 DNA: TGCGCCAGCAGCGTGGACGGAAGCTCCTACAATGAGCAGTTCTTC. It codes for CASSVDGSSYNEQFF.

A word on this clonotype: Since a much larger clone is just one base distant, this may be a read error. The rearrangement uses TRBV9 and TRBJ2-1; the D is unclear. The CDR3 extends over 15 amino acids. Germline V gene data show CDR1 as SGDLS and CDR2 as YYNGEE. The DNA for the CDR3 is TGTGCCGGCAGCGTAGTCCCCGCGAGCTACAATGAGCAGTTCTTC. Amino acids: CAGSVVPASYNEQFF. Variable domain in full (rest from reference TRBV9 and TRBJ2-1): DSGVTQTPKHLITATGQRVTLRCSPRSGDLSVYWYQQSLDQGLQFLIQYYNGEERAKGNILERFSAQQFPDLHSELNLSSLELGDSALYFCAGSVVPASYNEQFFGPGTRLTVL.

The sample holds many counts of this clonotype. J is TRBJ2-1 and V is TRBV9, with D possibly being TRBD1 (6 bases). V was pared by 4 bases and J by 4 bases, with 15 bases between. The germline V gene encodes CDR1 SGDLS and CDR2 YYNGEE. The CDR3 is made up of 15 amino acids. DNA for the CDR3: TGTGCCAGCAGCCCCACGACAGGCCAGTACAATGAGCAGTTCTTC. Translated: CASSPTTGQYNEQFF.

The chain has TRBV5-1 and TRBJ2-2; TRBD1 is a possible D gene (5 bases). The end of the DNA fits TRBJ1-1 better, so the J call may be wrong. Per the germline V gene, CDR1 is SGHRS and CDR2 is YFSETQ. CDR3 length: 13 amino acids. As DNA, the CDR3 is TGCGCCAGCAGCTTGCGAGGGGACACTGAAGCTTTCTTT. This encodes CASSLRGDTEAFF.

This clonotype occurred many times. This sequence joins TRBV20-1 and TRBJ2-7; 7 bases agree with TRBD1. Germline V CDR1 and CDR2: DFQATT, SNEGSKA (reference sequence). The length of the CDR3 is 14 residues. J was trimmed by 6 bases and V by 1 base; bases with no gene match: 9. In nucleotides, the CDR3 is TGCAGTGCTAGAGCCCCTAGGACAGGCTTCGAGCAGTACTTC. Its protein is CSARAPRTGFEQYF.

This clonotype was observed at least ten times. V is TRBV7-2 and J is TRBJ2-5; D tentatively reads TRBD1 or TRBD2 (6 bases each). Germline V gives CDR1 SGHTA, CDR2 FQGNSA. The length of the CDR3 is 14 residues. V was clipped by 1 base and J by 5 bases, with 11 bases between them. CDR3 in DNA: TGTGCCAGCAGCTTAGTCGGGGGCGGTGAGACCCAGTACTTC. Translating gives CASSLVGGGETQYF.

There are many counts of this clonotype. The chain employs TRBV18 and TRBJ2-5; D remains ambiguous. V was pared by 3 bases and J by 0 bases, with 8 bases between. The CDR3 has 14 amino acids. CDR1 and CDR2 (germline): KGHSH, LQKENI. This chain's CDR3 is CASSPGENQETQYF. The CDR3 DNA reads TGTGCCAGCTCACCGGGTGAGAACCAAGAGACCCAGTACTTC.